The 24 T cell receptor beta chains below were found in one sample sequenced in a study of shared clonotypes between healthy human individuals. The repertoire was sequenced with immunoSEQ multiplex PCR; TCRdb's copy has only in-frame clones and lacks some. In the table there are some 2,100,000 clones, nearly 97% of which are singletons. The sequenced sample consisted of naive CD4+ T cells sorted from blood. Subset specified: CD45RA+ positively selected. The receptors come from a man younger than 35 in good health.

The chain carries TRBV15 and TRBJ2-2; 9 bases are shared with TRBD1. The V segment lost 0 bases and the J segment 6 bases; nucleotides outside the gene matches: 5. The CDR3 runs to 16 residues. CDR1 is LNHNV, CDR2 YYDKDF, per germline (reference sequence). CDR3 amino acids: CATSRDYTGGPGELFF. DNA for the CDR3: TGTGCCACCAGCAGAGATTACACAGGGGGCCCCGGGGAGCTGTTTTTT.

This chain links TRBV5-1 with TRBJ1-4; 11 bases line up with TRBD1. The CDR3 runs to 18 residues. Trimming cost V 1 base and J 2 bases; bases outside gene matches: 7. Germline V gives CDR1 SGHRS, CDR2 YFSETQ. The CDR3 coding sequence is TGCGCCAGCAGCTTGTCCGGGACAGGGGGTTCGACTAATGAAAAACTGTTTTTT. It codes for CASSLSGTGGSTNEKLFF.

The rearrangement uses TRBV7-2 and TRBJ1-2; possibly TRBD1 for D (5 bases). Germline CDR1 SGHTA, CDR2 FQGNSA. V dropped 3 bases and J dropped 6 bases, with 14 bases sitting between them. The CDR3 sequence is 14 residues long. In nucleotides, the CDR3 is TGTGCCAGCAGCTTCGGCCCTCAAGGGGATGGCTACACCTTC. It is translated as CASSFGPQGDGYTF.

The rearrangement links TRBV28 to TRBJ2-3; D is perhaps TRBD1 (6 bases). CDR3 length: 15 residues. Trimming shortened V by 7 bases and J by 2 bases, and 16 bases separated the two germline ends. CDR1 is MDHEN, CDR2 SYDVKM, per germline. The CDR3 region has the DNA TGTGCCAGCACCAAGACCTGGACAGACACAGATACGCAGTATTTT. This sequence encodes CASTKTWTDTDTQYF. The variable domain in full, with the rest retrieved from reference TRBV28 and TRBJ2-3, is DVKVTQSSRYLVKRTGEKVFLECVQDMDHENMFWYRQDPGLGLRLIYFSYDVKMKEKGDIPEGYSVSREKKERFSLILESASTNQTSMYLCASTKTWTDTDTQYFGPGTRLTVL.

The CDR3 reads CASSLAGQPQHF. The DNA of the CDR3 is TGTGCCAGCAGTTTAGCCGGTCAGCCCCAGCATTTT. The rearrangement links TRBV27 to TRBJ1-5, with D hard to call. Germline-derived CDR1 and CDR2 are MNHEY and SMNVEV (reference sequence). V lost 2 bases and J 6 bases, leaving 5 bases between the germline ends. The CDR3 is 12 residues long.

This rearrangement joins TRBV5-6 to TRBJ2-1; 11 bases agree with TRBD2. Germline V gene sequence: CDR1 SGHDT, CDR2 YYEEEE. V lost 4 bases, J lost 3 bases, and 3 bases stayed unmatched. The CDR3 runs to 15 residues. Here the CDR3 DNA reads TGTGCCAGCAGCAGAACTAGCGGGGGCTACAATGAGCAGTTCTTC. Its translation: CASSRTSGGYNEQFF.

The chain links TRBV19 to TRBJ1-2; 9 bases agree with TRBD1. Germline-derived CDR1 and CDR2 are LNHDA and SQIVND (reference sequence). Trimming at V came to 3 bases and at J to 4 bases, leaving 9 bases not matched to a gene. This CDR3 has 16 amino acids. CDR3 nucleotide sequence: TGTGCCAGTAGTATGGGGTGGGGACAGGGATCCTATGGCTACACCTTC. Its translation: CASSMGWGQGSYGYTF.

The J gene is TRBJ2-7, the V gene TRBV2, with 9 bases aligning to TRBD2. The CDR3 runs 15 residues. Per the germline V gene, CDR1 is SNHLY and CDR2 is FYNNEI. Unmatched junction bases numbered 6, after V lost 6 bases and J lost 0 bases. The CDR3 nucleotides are TGTGCCAGCAGCCCAGCGGGGGGTTCCTCCTACGAGCAGTACTTC. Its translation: CASSPAGGSSYEQYF.

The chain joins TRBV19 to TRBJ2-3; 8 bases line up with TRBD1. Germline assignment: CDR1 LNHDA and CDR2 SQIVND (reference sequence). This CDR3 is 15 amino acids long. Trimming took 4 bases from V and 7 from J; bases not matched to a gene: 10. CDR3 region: CASSTGQAGTYTQYF. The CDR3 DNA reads TGTGCCAGTAGTACGGGACAGGCGGGCACGTATACGCAGTATTTT.

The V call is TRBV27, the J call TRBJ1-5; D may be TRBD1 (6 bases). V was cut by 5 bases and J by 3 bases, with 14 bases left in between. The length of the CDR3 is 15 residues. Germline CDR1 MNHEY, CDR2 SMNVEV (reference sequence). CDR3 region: CASSASWGANQPQHF. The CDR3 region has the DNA TGTGCCAGCAGTGCCTCGTGGGGGGCCAATCAGCCCCAGCATTTT.

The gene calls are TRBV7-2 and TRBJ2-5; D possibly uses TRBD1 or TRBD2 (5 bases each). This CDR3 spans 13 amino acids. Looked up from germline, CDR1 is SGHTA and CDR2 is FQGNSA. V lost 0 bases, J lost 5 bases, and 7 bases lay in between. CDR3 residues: CASSLAGTETQYF. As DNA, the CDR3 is TGTGCCAGCAGCTTAGCCGGGACCGAGACCCAGTACTTC.

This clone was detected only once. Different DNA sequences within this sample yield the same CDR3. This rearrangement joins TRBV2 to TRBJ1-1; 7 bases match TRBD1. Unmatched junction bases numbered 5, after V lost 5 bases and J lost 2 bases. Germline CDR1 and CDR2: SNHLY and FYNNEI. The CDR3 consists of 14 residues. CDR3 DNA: TGTGCCAGCAGTCCCCAGGGGGGTAACACTGAAGCTTTCTTT. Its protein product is CASSPQGGNTEAFF.

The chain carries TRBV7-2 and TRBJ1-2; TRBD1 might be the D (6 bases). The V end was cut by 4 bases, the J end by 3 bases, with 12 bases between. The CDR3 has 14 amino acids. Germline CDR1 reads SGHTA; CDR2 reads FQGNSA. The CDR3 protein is CASSSMRQDYGYTF. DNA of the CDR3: TGTGCCAGCAGCTCGATGCGACAGGACTATGGCTACACCTTC.

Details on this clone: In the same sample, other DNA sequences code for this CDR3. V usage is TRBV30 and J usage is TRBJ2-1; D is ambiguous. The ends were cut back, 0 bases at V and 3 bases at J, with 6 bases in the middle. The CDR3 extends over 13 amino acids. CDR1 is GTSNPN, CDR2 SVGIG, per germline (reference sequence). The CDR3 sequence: CAWSVGGYNEQFF. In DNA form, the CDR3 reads TGTGCCTGGAGTGTAGGCGGCTACAATGAGCAGTTCTTC.

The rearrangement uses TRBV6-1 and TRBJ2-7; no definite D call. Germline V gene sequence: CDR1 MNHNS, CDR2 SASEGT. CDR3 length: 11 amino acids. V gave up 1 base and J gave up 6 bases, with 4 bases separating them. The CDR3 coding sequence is TGTGCCAGCAGTGAAGTGACCGAGCAGTACTTC. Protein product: CASSEVTEQYF.

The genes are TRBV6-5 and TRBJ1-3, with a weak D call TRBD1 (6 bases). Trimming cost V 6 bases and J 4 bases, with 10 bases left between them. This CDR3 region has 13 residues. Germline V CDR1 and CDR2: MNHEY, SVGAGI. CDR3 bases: TGTGCCAGCAGCCTCGACAGGGGAAACACCATATATTTT. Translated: CASSLDRGNTIYF.

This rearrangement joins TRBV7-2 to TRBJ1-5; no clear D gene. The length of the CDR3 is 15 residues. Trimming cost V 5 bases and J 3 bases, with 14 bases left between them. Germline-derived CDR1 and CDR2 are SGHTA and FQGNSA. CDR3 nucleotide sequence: TGTGCCAGCAGCCTAGAGGGCGGGCACAATCAGCCCCAGCATTTT. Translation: CASSLEGGHNQPQHF.

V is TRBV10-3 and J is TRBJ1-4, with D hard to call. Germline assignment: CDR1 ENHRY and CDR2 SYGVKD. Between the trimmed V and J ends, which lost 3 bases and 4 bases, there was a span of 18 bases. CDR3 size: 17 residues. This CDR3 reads CAISDKAYGQINEKLFF. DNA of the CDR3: TGTGCCATCAGTGACAAGGCGTACGGGCAGATTAATGAAAAACTGTTTTTT.

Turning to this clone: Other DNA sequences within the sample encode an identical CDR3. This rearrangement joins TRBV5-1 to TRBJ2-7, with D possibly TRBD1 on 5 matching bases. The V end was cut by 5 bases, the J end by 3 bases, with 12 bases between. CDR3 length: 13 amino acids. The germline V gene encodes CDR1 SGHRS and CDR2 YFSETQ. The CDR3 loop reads CASSNGQGYEQYF. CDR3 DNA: TGCGCCAGCAGTAACGGTCAGGGCTACGAGCAGTACTTC.

The CDR3 DNA sequence: TGCGCCAGCAGCTTGGATTTTTCGGTAGCGGGAGCTGAGCAGTTCTTC. Amino acid sequence: CASSLDFSVAGAEQFF. This sequence joins TRBV5-1 and TRBJ2-1; 9 nucleotides align to TRBD2. The CDR3 runs to 16 residues. J was trimmed by 9 bases and V by 0 bases; bases with no gene match: 10. Germline V gene sequence: CDR1 SGHRS, CDR2 YFSETQ.

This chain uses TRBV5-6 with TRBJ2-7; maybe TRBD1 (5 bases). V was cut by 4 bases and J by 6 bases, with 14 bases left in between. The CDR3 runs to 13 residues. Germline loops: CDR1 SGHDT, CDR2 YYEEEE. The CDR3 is CASSPLGASEQYF. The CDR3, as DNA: TGTGCCAGCAGCCCGCTAGGGGCGTCCGAGCAGTACTTC.

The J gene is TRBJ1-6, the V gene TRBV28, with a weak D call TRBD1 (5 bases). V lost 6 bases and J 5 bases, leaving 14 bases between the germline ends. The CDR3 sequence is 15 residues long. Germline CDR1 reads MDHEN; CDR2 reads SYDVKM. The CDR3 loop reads CASSPTGGNNSPLHF. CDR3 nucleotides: TGTGCCAGCAGCCCTACTGGGGGGAATAATTCACCCCTCCACTTT.

CDR3 sequence reads: CASSYSPARGRDEQYF. DNA for the CDR3: TGTGCCAGCAGTTACTCACCCGCCAGGGGGCGCGACGAGCAGTACTTC. The gene calls are TRBV7-9 and TRBJ2-7; TRBD1 agrees at 8 bases. The germline gives CDR1 SEHNR, CDR2 FQNEAQ (reference sequence). With 6 bases clipped from V and 5 bases from J, the junction kept 15 bases outside the gene matches. CDR3 length equals 16 residues.

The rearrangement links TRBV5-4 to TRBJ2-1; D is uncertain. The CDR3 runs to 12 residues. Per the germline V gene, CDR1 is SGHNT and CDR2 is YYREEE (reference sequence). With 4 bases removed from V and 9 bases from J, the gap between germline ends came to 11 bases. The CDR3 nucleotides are TGTGCCAGCAGCCAGAGTCTGAGTGAGCAGTTCTTC. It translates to CASSQSLSEQFF.